The text below deals with one T cell receptor (beta chain). Trimming stripped 5 bases from V and 4 bases from J, with 15 bases between. Germline lookup yields CDR1 SGHDT and CDR2 YYEEEE. This CDR3 is built from 14 residues. The sample belongs to a study of blood T cell repertoires in COVID-19. Whole-study context: Sites in the United States, Italy and Spain provided acute and convalescent COVID-19 samples. In each case, the material was cDNA or gDNA derived from T cells, B-cell-depleted T cells, or PBMCs.

Original analysis: Amplification from reference gene primers served as the basis for estimated nucleated cell counts. The assay was immunoSEQ multiplex PCR, and TCRdb's table has in-frame clones only and misses some. V and J calls and clone size are copied from that table; D and trimming were computed from the DNA. Seen here are over 200,000 clones, approximately 88% observed once, and the top ten hold roughly 2.4%. Everyone who took part was 18 to 89 years old, and they came from 20 to 25 US areas. Sequencing was done on a sample of PBMCs or T cells enriched from blood (not recorded which). The receptor comes from a woman aged 40 to 55 with acute COVID-19. The rearrangement uses TRBV5-6 and TRBJ2-5, with a weak D call TRBD2 (6 bases). Here the CDR3 DNA reads TGTGCCAGCAGTATGGCGGGGACCTCAGAGACCCAGTACTTC. It specifies CASSMAGTSETQYF.